These 14 T cell receptor beta chains share one sample of origin, sequenced in a study of T-cell reconstitution after alpha-beta-depleted transplantation in children. The TCRbeta library was prepared with unique molecular identifiers. TCRdb redid the calling of the PCR reads with MiXCR, one entry per CDR3 protein. This table holds 600,000 to 700,000 distinct CDR3 sequences, 16% found once. The material was PBMCs from the stem cell graft donor, obtained from the stem cell graft. Receptors originate from a human donor who donated a stem cell graft to a child with acute myeloid leukemia.

Worth noting for this clonotype: A much larger clone lies one base from this, so it may be a read error. The V call is TRBV20-1, the J call TRBJ2-5; no clear D. In germline, CDR1 is DFQATT, CDR2 SNEGSKA (reference sequence). The CDR3 totals 13 residues. V was trimmed by 2 bases and J by 7 bases, leaving 14 bases between them. The CDR3 loop is CSARRPAGWTQYF. For the CDR3, the DNA is TGCAGTGCTAGACGTCCAGCCGGTTGGACCCAGTACTTC.

This clonotype was counted many times. V and J are TRBV10-3 and TRBJ2-1; the D gene is possibly TRBD2 (5 bases). The CDR3 covers 15 residues. Per the germline V gene, CDR1 is ENHRY and CDR2 is SYGVKD. Between the trimmed V and J ends, which lost 5 bases and 0 bases, there was a span of 11 bases. The CDR3 here is CAISLGITSYNEQFF. The CDR3 DNA follows: TGTGCCATCAGTCTCGGGATTACCTCCTACAATGAGCAGTTCTTC.

At least ten counts were recorded for this clonotype. The chain couples TRBV20-1 to TRBJ2-7; 8 nucleotides match TRBD1. The J segment lost 5 bases and the V segment lost 0 bases, leaving 9 bases of the junction unmatched. This CDR3 has 15 amino acids. From germline, CDR1 is DFQATT and CDR2 SNEGSKA (reference sequence). The CDR3 protein is CSARDLRTGRNEQYF. The DNA of the CDR3 is TGCAGTGCTAGAGACTTAAGGACAGGGAGAAACGAGCAGTACTTC.

There are many counts of this clonotype. This chain uses TRBV5-6 with TRBJ2-5; 8 positions match TRBD1. Germline values: CDR1 SGHDT, CDR2 YYEEEE. This CDR3 region has 15 residues. V was pared by 3 bases and J by 3 bases, with 7 bases of the junction left unmatched. The CDR3 DNA sequence: TGTGCCAGCAGCTCATCCGGGACAGGAGAAGAGACCCAGTACTTC. It specifies CASSSSGTGEETQYF. Complete variable domain (other parts from reference TRBV5-6 and TRBJ2-5): DAGVTQSPTHLIKTRGQQVTLRCSPKSGHDTVSWYQQALGQGPQFIFQYYEEEERQRGNFPDRFSGHQFPNYSSELNVNALLLGDSALYLCASSSSGTGEETQYFGPGTRLLVL.

The sample holds a few counts of this clonotype. The rearrangement joins TRBV20-1 to TRBJ1-4, with D hard to call. CDR1 DFQATT and CDR2 SNEGSKA come from the germline V gene (reference sequence). Deletions cut 4 bases from V and 8 bases from J, with 17 bases between. The CDR3 spans 14 residues. In nucleotides, the CDR3 is TGCAGTGCTACACTGGGAGCTATGGGGGAAAAACTGTTTTTT. This sequence encodes CSATLGAMGEKLFF.

This clonotype was picked up many times. For the CDR3, the DNA is TGCAGTGCTATATTCGCGGTGAACACTGAAGCTTTCTTT. It translates to CSAIFAVNTEAFF. This chain uses TRBV20-1 with TRBJ1-1; D remains unclear. V lost 4 bases, J lost 0 bases, and 9 bases lay in between. CDR3 length: 13 residues. Germline assignment: CDR1 DFQATT and CDR2 SNEGSKA (reference sequence).

In its sample, this clonotype was seen a few times. The chain uses TRBV12-3 or TRBV12-4 and TRBJ2-2, with D maybe TRBD1 (6 bases). CDR3 size: 13 residues. V lost 6 bases and J lost 3, with 8 bases in between. CDR3 amino acids: CASSRQDTGELFF. The DNA of the CDR3 is TGTGCCAGCAGCCGACAGGACACCGGGGAGCTGTTTTTT.

The rearrangement joins TRBV7-9 to TRBJ2-2; the D gene is possibly TRBD1 (6 bases). Germline V gene sequence: CDR1 SEHNR, CDR2 FQNEAQ (reference sequence). V was shortened by 5 bases and J by 2 bases, with 12 bases between the two germline ends. The CDR3 contains 15 residues. The CDR3 DNA follows: TGTGCCAGCAGCCCCTCGGACAGAAACACCGGGGAGCTGTTTTTT. It is translated as CASSPSDRNTGELFF.

There are many counts of this clonotype. V and J are TRBV7-2 and TRBJ2-1; 8 nucleotides line up with TRBD2. The CDR3 totals 17 residues. The J segment lost 2 bases and the V segment lost 2 bases, leaving 8 bases of the junction unmatched. Germline CDR1 SGHTA, CDR2 FQGNSA. The CDR3 loop reads CASSLRASGLTYNEQFF. The CDR3 DNA follows: TGTGCCAGCAGCTTAAGGGCTAGCGGGTTGACCTACAATGAGCAGTTCTTC.

Many counts were recorded for this clonotype. The chain links TRBV5-1 to TRBJ1-2; TRBD1 might be the D (5 bases). Per germline, CDR1 SGHRS and CDR2 YFSETQ. The CDR3 loop spans 19 amino acids. V was clipped by 4 bases and J by 2 bases, with 27 bases between them. The CDR3 sequence: CASSPTATAGDTLNYGYTF. CDR3 bases: TGCGCCAGCAGCCCAACAGCAACAGCGGGGGATACCTTGAACTATGGCTACACCTTC.

The rearrangement uses TRBV7-6 and TRBJ2-6, with no clear D. V was shortened by 1 base and J by 0 bases, with 22 bases between the two germline ends. CDR1 and CDR2 from the germline V gene are SGHVS and FNYEAQ. This CDR3 comprises 21 residues. CDR3 DNA: TGTGCCAGCAGCTTAGTGGCTCTGGCAAGATTTACTACCTCTGGGGCCAACGTCCTGACTTTC. Translating it yields CASSLVALARFTTSGANVLTF.

A word on this clonotype: Being one base from a much bigger clone, this may be a read error. The conserved closing phenylalanine or tryptophan is absent in this CDR3, likely reflecting a read error. The V and J genes are TRBV20-1 and TRBJ2-3, with D hard to call. The V and J ends lost 0 bases and 0 bases respectively, with 10 bases between them. This CDR3 comprises 15 residues. The germline V gene encodes CDR1 DFQATT and CDR2 SNEGSKA (reference sequence). CDR3 DNA: TGCAGTGCTAGAGATGACGCCCTCAGCACAGATACGCAGTATTCT. This codes for CSARDDALSTDTQYS.

The gene calls are TRBV12-3 or TRBV12-4 and TRBJ2-3; D call uncertain. CDR3 length equals 14 residues. V was cut by 9 bases and J by 2 bases, with 15 bases left in between. The CDR3 coding sequence is TGTGCCAGTCGCCTGGGATCCCCCACAGATACGCAGTATTTT. As protein: CASRLGSPTDTQYF.

This chain links TRBV7-2 with TRBJ2-1, with 11 bases fitting TRBD1. The CDR3 extends over 16 amino acids. The V segment lost 4 bases and the J segment 6 bases; nucleotides outside the gene matches: 8. Germline CDR1 and CDR2: SGHTA and FQGNSA. The CDR3 nucleotides read TGTGCCAGCAGCTCAGTTGGACAGGGGGCGGTCAATGAGCAGTTCTTC. Amino acid sequence: CASSSVGQGAVNEQFF.